This record concerns one TCR beta chain sequence. Its antigen is not known. V dropped 9 bases and J dropped 0 bases, with 11 bases sitting between them. The CDR3 is made up of 14 amino acids. Germline CDR1 KGHDR, CDR2 SFDVKD. Carried by the TCR beta cDNA libraries were unique molecular identifiers. TCRdb re-derived calls from the PCR reads in MiXCR, one entry per CDR3 protein. This table holds fewer than 900,000 distinct CDR3 sequences, 40% to 55% found once. This sample was taken from a study of post-analysis software for immune sequencing data. Broader study findings: Patients showed TRBV5-6, TRBV5-1 and TRBV20-1 among a handful of TRBV segments more frequent than in controls.

The gene calls are TRBV24-1 and TRBJ2-1, with unresolved D. Input material: blood. This sequence originates from a girl under 18 with multiple sclerosis. For the CDR3, the DNA is TGTGCCACCGGACCTTCGGCCTCCTACAATGAGCAGTTCTTC. Translated, it gives CATGPSASYNEQFF.